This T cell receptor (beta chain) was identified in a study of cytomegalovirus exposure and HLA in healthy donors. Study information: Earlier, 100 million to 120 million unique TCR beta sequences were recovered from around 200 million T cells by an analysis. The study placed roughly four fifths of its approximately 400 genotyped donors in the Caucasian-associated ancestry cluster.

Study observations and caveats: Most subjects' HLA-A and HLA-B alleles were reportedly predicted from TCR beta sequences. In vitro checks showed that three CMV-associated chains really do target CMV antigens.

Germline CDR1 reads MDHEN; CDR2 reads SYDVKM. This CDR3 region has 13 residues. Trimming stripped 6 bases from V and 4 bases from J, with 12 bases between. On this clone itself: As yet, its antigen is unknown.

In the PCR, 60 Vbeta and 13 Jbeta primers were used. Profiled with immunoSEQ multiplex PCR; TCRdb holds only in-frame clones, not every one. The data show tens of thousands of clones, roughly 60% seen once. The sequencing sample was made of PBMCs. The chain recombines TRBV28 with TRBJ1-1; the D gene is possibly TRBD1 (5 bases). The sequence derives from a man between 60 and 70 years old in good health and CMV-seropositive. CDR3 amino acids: CASSPGRGTEAFF. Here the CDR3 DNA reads TGTGCCAGCAGCCCAGGGCGCGGCACTGAAGCTTTCTTT.